The T cell receptor beta chain under discussion was sequenced for a study of OX40 agonist ivuxolimab in advanced cancers. This clone was seen once. Sequencing used immunoSEQ multiplex PCR; TCRdb keeps in-frame clones, though not all of them. The table lists tens of thousands of clones, more than 65% of them singletons, with about 5.5% in the top ten. The clonotype was recovered from an adult with an advanced solid tumor such as melanoma, head and neck, liver or kidney cancer. The sample here was CD4+ or CD8+ T cells sorted from blood, taken in a trial of the OX40 agonist ivuxolimab.

CDR3: CASSLGRGFKGQPQHF. The CDR3 nucleotides are TGTGCCAGTAGTCTAGGAAGGGGGTTCAAGGGGCAGCCCCAGCATTTT. The J gene is TRBJ1-5, the V gene TRBV19, with D tentatively TRBD1 (6 bases). V lost 5 bases and J lost 7, with 21 bases in between. In germline, CDR1 is LNHDA, CDR2 SQIVND (reference sequence). This CDR3 region has 16 residues.